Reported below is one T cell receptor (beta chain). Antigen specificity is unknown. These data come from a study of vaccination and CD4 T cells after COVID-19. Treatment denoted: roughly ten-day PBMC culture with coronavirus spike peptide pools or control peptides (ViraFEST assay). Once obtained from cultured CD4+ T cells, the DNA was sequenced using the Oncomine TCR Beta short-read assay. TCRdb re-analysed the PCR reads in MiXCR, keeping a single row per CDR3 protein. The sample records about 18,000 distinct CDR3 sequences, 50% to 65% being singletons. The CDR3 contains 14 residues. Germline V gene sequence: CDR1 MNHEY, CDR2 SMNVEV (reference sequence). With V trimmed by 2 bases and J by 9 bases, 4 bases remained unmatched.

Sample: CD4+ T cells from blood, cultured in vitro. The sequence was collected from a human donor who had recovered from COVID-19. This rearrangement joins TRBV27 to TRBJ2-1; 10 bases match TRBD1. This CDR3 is CASSLDRDRGEQFF. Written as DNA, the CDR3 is TGTGCCAGCAGTTTAGACCGGGACAGGGGTGAGCAGTTCTTC.